A single sample gave rise to the 18 T cell receptor beta chains below, sequenced in a study of tumor-infiltrating lymphocytes in localized non-small cell lung cancer. The table came from immunoSEQ multiplex PCR; TCRdb's copy has only in-frame clones and leaves some out. The table lists approximately 7,200 clones, about 57% of them singletons. Material: lung tumor tissue. The receptors derive from a human donor with non-small cell lung cancer.

This clone was seen once. V is TRBV27 and J is TRBJ2-3, with 12 bases matching TRBD2. The CDR3 covers 16 residues. The germline V gene encodes CDR1 MNHEY and CDR2 SMNVEV (reference sequence). After removal of 6 bases from V and 4 bases from J, the junction contained 8 bases not matched to a gene. The CDR3 protein is CASRPLAGGHSDTQYF. CDR3 nucleotide sequence: TGTGCCAGCAGACCTCTAGCGGGGGGGCATTCAGATACGCAGTATTTT.

The chain employs TRBV25-1 and TRBJ1-2, with D unclear. Trimming removed 4 bases at V and 2 bases at J, with 5 bases between. Per germline, CDR1 MGHDK and CDR2 SYGVNS. The CDR3 loop spans 12 amino acids. The CDR3 sequence is CASSANNYGYTF. The DNA of the CDR3 is TGTGCCAGCAGTGCGAACAACTATGGCTACACCTTC.

V and J are TRBV28 and TRBJ1-1, with unresolved D. Deletions cut 6 bases from V and 1 base from J, with 9 bases between. Germline CDR1 MDHEN, CDR2 SYDVKM. The CDR3 spans 13 residues. The CDR3 DNA sequence: TGTGCCAGCAGGGGCCCGAAGAACACTGAAGCTTTCTTT. Protein sequence: CASRGPKNTEAFF.

This clone is medium-sized. This chain connects TRBV6-5 to TRBJ2-2; maybe TRBD2 (5 bases). Trimming removed 7 bases from V and 0 bases from J, with 6 bases in between. This CDR3 has 13 residues. Germline V gene data show CDR1 as MNHEY and CDR2 as SVGAGI. This CDR3 is CASTRANTGELFF. For the CDR3, the DNA is TGTGCCAGCACGAGGGCGAACACCGGGGAGCTGTTTTTT.

Concerning this clone itself: The same CDR3 also results from other DNA sequences found in this sample. The chain has TRBV19 and TRBJ2-2; 12 bases map to TRBD2. V shed 4 bases, J shed 6 bases, and the junction held 6 bases outside the gene matches. The germline gives CDR1 LNHDA, CDR2 SQIVND (reference sequence). This CDR3 contains 16 residues. Written as DNA, the CDR3 is TGTGCCAGTAGTACAGCTAGCGGGAGGGGGCCCGGGGAGCTGTTTTTT. Residues: CASSTASGRGPGELFF.

The chain joins TRBV28 to TRBJ2-7; D is possibly TRBD2 (7 bases). V lost 5 bases, J lost 2 bases, and 19 bases lay in between. Per the germline V gene, CDR1 is MDHEN and CDR2 is SYDVKM. The length of the CDR3 is 16 residues. The CDR3 protein is CASSPSRGAFAYEQYF. CDR3 in DNA: TGTGCCAGCAGTCCCTCCCGGGGGGCTTTTGCCTACGAGCAGTACTTC.

Only one count was recorded for this clone. The CDR3 DNA is TGCGCGGGACGTGACAGGGTCGGTGGAGAGACCCAGTACTTC. It encodes CAGRDRVGGETQYF. The chain joins TRBV29-1 to TRBJ2-5; D is possibly TRBD1 (7 bases). Germline CDR1 and CDR2: SQVTM and ANQGSEA. The CDR3 extends over 14 amino acids.

The chain couples TRBV11-2 to TRBJ2-1; D call uncertain. Trimming removed 2 bases from V and 7 bases from J, with 18 bases in between. CDR1 and CDR2 (germline): SGHAT, FQNNGV. The CDR3 runs to 16 residues. CDR3 in amino acids: CASSLSGYGILNEQFF. The CDR3 DNA sequence: TGTGCCAGCAGCTTATCCGGCTACGGCATTTTGAATGAGCAGTTCTTC. The whole variable domain, remainder taken from reference TRBV11-2 and TRBJ2-1, is EAGVAQSPRYKIIEKRQSVAFWCNPISGHATLYWYQQILGQGPKLLIQFQNNGVVDDSQLPKDRFSAERLKGVDSTLKIQPAKLEDSAVYLCASSLSGYGILNEQFFGPGTRLTVL.

The chain carries TRBV2 and TRBJ2-1; 8 bases are a match to TRBD2. The V gene's germline CDR1 is SNHLY and CDR2 FYNNEI. CDR3 length: 13 amino acids. The junction had 6 bases not matched to a gene; V was cut back by 8 bases and J by 6 bases. The CDR3 loop is CASGLALGNEQFF. In nucleotides, the CDR3 is TGTGCCAGCGGACTAGCCCTGGGCAATGAGCAGTTCTTC.

This clone has just a few counts. The chain employs TRBV6-6 and TRBJ1-4; 8 bases line up with TRBD1. The CDR3 runs to 15 residues. The V segment lost 2 bases and the J segment 7 bases; nucleotides outside the gene matches: 6. Germline V gives CDR1 MNHNY, CDR2 SVGAGI (reference sequence). The CDR3: CASSYSQTGGEKLFF. As DNA, the CDR3 is TGTGCCAGCAGTTACAGTCAAACAGGGGGTGAAAAACTGTTTTTT.

V and J are TRBV15 and TRBJ2-2; 9 nucleotides align to TRBD2. V dropped 1 base and J dropped 1; count of bases not matched to a gene: 4. Germline CDR1 LNHNV, CDR2 YYDKDF (reference sequence). The CDR3 has 17 residues. The CDR3 DNA follows: TGTGCCACCAGCAGAGTTCCAGCGGGAGGGAACACCGGGGAGCTGTTTTTT. Translating gives CATSRVPAGGNTGELFF.

This clone was picked up a small number of times. The chain links TRBV30 to TRBJ1-1; D unresolved. The V gene's germline CDR1 is GTSNPN and CDR2 SVGIG (reference sequence). The CDR3 contains 13 residues. V was cut by 0 bases and J by 1 base, with 6 bases left in between. In nucleotides, the CDR3 is TGTGCCTGGAGTGTAAGTAAGAACACTGAAGCTTTCTTT. Amino acids: CAWSVSKNTEAFF.

This rearrangement joins TRBV27 to TRBJ1-4; TRBD1 is a possible D gene (5 bases). V was pared by 5 bases and J by 3 bases, with 13 bases between. The CDR3 extends over 15 amino acids. The germline gives CDR1 MNHEY, CDR2 SMNVEV (reference sequence). The CDR3 loop is CASSPRQLPNEKLFF. The CDR3 coding sequence is TGTGCCAGCAGTCCAAGACAGCTTCCTAATGAAAAACTGTTTTTT. Drawing the rest from reference TRBV27 and TRBJ1-4, the complete variable domain is EAQVTQNPRYLITVTGKKLTVTCSQNMNHEYMSWYRQDPGLGLRQIYYSMNVEVTDKGDVPEGYKVSRKEKRNFPLILESPSPNQTSLYFCASSPRQLPNEKLFFGSGTQLSVL.

V gene TRBV7-2 combines with J gene TRBJ2-5; weak D call: TRBD1 (6 bases). V dropped 5 bases and J dropped 13 bases, with 20 bases sitting between them. The germline V gene has CDR1 SGHTA and CDR2 FQGNSA. There are 13 residues in the CDR3. The CDR3 loop is CASSTHRDPAGYF. CDR3 nucleotides: TGTGCCAGCAGCACCCACAGGGACCCGGCCGGGTACTTC.

The chain couples TRBV15 to TRBJ2-1; D remains unclear. Germline V gene data show CDR1 as LNHNV and CDR2 as YYDKDF (reference sequence). The CDR3 has 14 amino acids. V gave up 3 bases and J gave up 6 bases, with 12 bases separating them. Here the CDR3 reads CATSSVSRSNEQFF. The CDR3 DNA reads as TGTGCCACCAGCAGCGTCTCCAGGAGCAATGAGCAGTTCTTC.

This chain links TRBV7-9 with TRBJ1-3, with TRBD1 as a possible D gene (6 bases). V was pared by 1 base and J by 5 bases, with 9 bases between. Per germline, CDR1 SEHNR and CDR2 FQNEAQ (reference sequence). This CDR3 is built from 14 residues. The CDR3 sequence is CASSLETGRNTIYF. CDR3 DNA: TGTGCCAGCAGCTTAGAGACAGGACGAAACACCATATATTTT.

This chain uses TRBV10-2 with TRBJ2-7, with D uncertain. The length of the CDR3 is 14 residues. CDR1 is WSHSY and CDR2 is SAAADI in the germline V gene. The V and J ends lost 2 bases and 5 bases respectively, with 13 bases between them. The DNA for the CDR3 is TGCGCCAGCAGTGAGGTAAAGGGCTTAGACGAGCAGTACTTC. It translates to CASSEVKGLDEQYF.

This clone showed up just a few times. This chain connects TRBV7-6 to TRBJ1-1; D unclear. Deletions cut 1 base from V and 4 bases from J, with 10 bases between. Germline V lookup: CDR1 SGHVS, CDR2 FNYEAQ. The length of the CDR3 is 14 residues. The DNA of the CDR3 is TGTGCCAGCAGCTTAGTTGGGGTGGGCACTGAAGCTTTCTTT. Its protein product is CASSLVGVGTEAFF.